Listed below are T cell receptor beta chains from one sample, sequenced in a study of metastatic and nonmetastatic thyroid tumors. TCRdb re-analyzed the PCR reads through MiXCR. Among roughly 20,000 clones listed, 20% to 25% were seen once. The material sequenced was adjacent normal tissue. Source of these receptors: a female donor with papillary thyroid cancer or a benign thyroid nodule (not recorded which). Some clones in this sample may be carry-over from other donors' samples. CDR3s include the opening cysteine and the closing phenylalanine or tryptophan. A D gene is named only where the DNA matches it firmly. Only some rows state a clone size, as once, few, many or a class for expanded clones.

j_gene: TRBJ2-2; v_gene: TRBV20-1; d_gene: TRBD1; abundance: once; CDR3nt: TGCAGTGCTGCGACAGGGGCTGGCACCGGGGATCTGTTTTTT; CDR3aa: CSAATGAGTGDLFF
j_gene: TRBJ2-1; v_gene: TRBV25-1; d_gene: .; abundance: .; CDR3nt: TGTGCCAGCAGTCTTAGCGATGCCCCCTCCAATGAGCAGTTCTTC; CDR3aa: CASSLSDAPSNEQFF
j_gene: TRBJ2-7; v_gene: TRBV24-1; d_gene: TRBD1; abundance: medium-sized; CDR3nt: TGTGCCACCAGTGATCCAGGGACAGGGACCTACGAGCAGTACTTC; CDR3aa: CATSDPGTGTYEQYF
j_gene: TRBJ2-2; v_gene: TRBV19; d_gene: .; abundance: many; CDR3nt: .; CDR3aa: CASTSDRRETGELFF
j_gene: TRBJ2-7; v_gene: TRBV28; d_gene: .; abundance: few; CDR3nt: TGTGCCAGCAGTTTAAGGGGAAAGCGGATCAGCTCCTACGAGCAGTACTTC; CDR3aa: CASSLRGKRISSYEQYF
j_gene: TRBJ1-6; v_gene: TRBV10-3; d_gene: .; abundance: few; CDR3nt: TGTGCCATCAGGTATATCTTGCAGGGAAATAATTCACTCCTCCACTTT; CDR3aa: CAIRYILQGNNSLLHF
j_gene: TRBJ2-7; v_gene: TRBV6-1; d_gene: TRBD2; abundance: few; CDR3nt: TGTGCCAGCAGCTACCGGGCTGGGACTAGCGGGAACTACGAGCAGTACTTC; CDR3aa: CASSYRAGTSGNYEQYF
j_gene: TRBJ1-4; v_gene: TRBV12-3/TRBV12-4; d_gene: .; abundance: few; CDR3nt: TGTGCCAGCAGTTTAGGGCGTCGTTTGTTTTTT; CDR3aa: CASSLGRRLFF
j_gene: TRBJ1-6; v_gene: TRBV27; d_gene: .; abundance: large; CDR3nt: TGTGCCAGCTCCCCTCTTGTAGGGAATTCACCCCTCCACTTT; CDR3aa: CASSPLVGNSPLHF
j_gene: TRBJ2-1; v_gene: TRBV19; d_gene: .; abundance: few; CDR3nt: TGTGCCAGTAGTCCCGCATTCACCTACAATGAGCAGTTCTTC; CDR3aa: CASSPAFTYNEQFF
j_gene: TRBJ2-4; v_gene: TRBV28; d_gene: .; abundance: few; CDR3nt: TGTGCCGCCAGTCAAGGGGAGGACATGGGAAACATTCAGTACTTC; CDR3aa: CAASQGEDMGNIQYF
j_gene: TRBJ1-4; v_gene: TRBV3-1; d_gene: TRBD1; abundance: .; CDR3nt: TGTGCCAGCAGTAACAGGGGCGCCGAAAAACTGTTTTTT; CDR3aa: CASSNRGAEKLFF
j_gene: TRBJ1-1; v_gene: TRBV6-6; d_gene: TRBD1; abundance: many; CDR3nt: TGTGCCAGCAGTTACTCGGCAGGGGGCACTGAAGCTTTCTTT; CDR3aa: CASSYSAGGTEAFF
j_gene: TRBJ2-7; v_gene: TRBV7-9; d_gene: TRBD1; abundance: .; CDR3nt: TGTGCCAGCAGCTTATCAGGACAGGGCTACGAGCAGTACTTC; CDR3aa: CASSLSGQGYEQYF
j_gene: TRBJ2-7; v_gene: TRBV27; d_gene: .; abundance: medium-sized; CDR3nt: TGTGCCAGCGCTTGGAGGGGCTCCTACGAGCAGTACTTC; CDR3aa: CASAWRGSYEQYF
j_gene: TRBJ1-6; v_gene: TRBV5-1; d_gene: .; abundance: .; CDR3nt: TGCGCCAGCAGCTTGGATGGGGGGTCGGATTCACCCCTCCACTTT; CDR3aa: CASSLDGGSDSPLHF
j_gene: TRBJ1-2; v_gene: TRBV19; d_gene: .; abundance: .; CDR3nt: TGTGCCAGTAGTAAAGTTAGACAGGAGAACTATGGCTACACCTTC; CDR3aa: CASSKVRQENYGYTF
j_gene: TRBJ2-3; v_gene: TRBV28; d_gene: .; abundance: few; CDR3nt: TGTGCCAGCAGTTTGCGCGGCCCAGATACGCAGTATTTT; CDR3aa: CASSLRGPDTQYF
j_gene: TRBJ1-4; v_gene: TRBV12-3/TRBV12-4; d_gene: TRBD1; abundance: medium-sized; CDR3nt: TGTGCCAGCAGCCGCGAGGGGGCCGCGCGGGAAAAACTGTTTTTT; CDR3aa: CASSREGAAREKLFF
j_gene: TRBJ2-5; v_gene: TRBV5-1; d_gene: TRBD2; abundance: .; CDR3nt: TGCGCCAGCCGTAGCGGGTGGGAAGAGACCCAGTACTTC; CDR3aa: CASRSGWEETQYF
j_gene: TRBJ2-3; v_gene: TRBV12-3/TRBV12-4; d_gene: .; abundance: .; CDR3nt: TGTGCCAGCAGTTTAACAGGAGTGGTGGCAGACACGCAGTATTTT; CDR3aa: CASSLTGVVADTQYF
j_gene: TRBJ2-1; v_gene: TRBV2; d_gene: .; abundance: .; CDR3nt: TGTGCCAGCAGCGGGGGACAGTTCTACAATGAGCAGCTCTTC; CDR3aa: CASSGGQFYNEQLF
j_gene: TRBJ1-1; v_gene: TRBV2; d_gene: .; abundance: medium-sized; CDR3nt: TGTGCCAGCAGTGAAGGGAGGCAGGGAAGGACTGAAGCTTTCTTT; CDR3aa: CASSEGRQGRTEAFF
j_gene: TRBJ1-6; v_gene: TRBV6-5; d_gene: TRBD1; abundance: few; CDR3nt: TGTGCCAGCAGTGACTCAACAGGGGGGAATTCACCCCTCCACTTT; CDR3aa: CASSDSTGGNSPLHF
j_gene: TRBJ1-5; v_gene: TRBV30; d_gene: .; abundance: .; CDR3nt: TGTGCCTGGAGTGCGGACGGCAATCAGCCCCAGCATTTT; CDR3aa: CAWSADGNQPQHF
j_gene: TRBJ2-1; v_gene: TRBV28; d_gene: .; abundance: .; CDR3nt: TGTGCCAGCAGTGCGGGACAGCTGAACAATGAGCAGTTCTTC; CDR3aa: CASSAGQLNNEQFF
j_gene: TRBJ2-7; v_gene: TRBV5-1; d_gene: .; abundance: once; CDR3nt: TGCGCCAGCATAGACGTCCGCTCGAGTGAGCAGTACTTC; CDR3aa: CASIDVRSSEQYF
j_gene: TRBJ1-1; v_gene: TRBV7-2; d_gene: .; abundance: .; CDR3nt: TGTGCCAGCAGCCGAGTCGTGTCTGAAGCTTTCTTT; CDR3aa: CASSRVVSEAFF
j_gene: TRBJ2-5; v_gene: TRBV2; d_gene: .; abundance: many; CDR3nt: TGTGCCAGCAGTGAATGGGAGACCCAGTACTTC; CDR3aa: CASSEWETQYF
j_gene: TRBJ2-7; v_gene: TRBV5-4; d_gene: .; abundance: many; CDR3nt: TGTGCCAGCAGCAGCCACTACGAGCAGTACTTC; CDR3aa: CASSSHYEQYF
j_gene: TRBJ2-7; v_gene: TRBV12-3/TRBV12-4; d_gene: .; abundance: few; CDR3nt: TGTGCCAGCAGTTTATGGGCAGGGGACTACGAGCAGTACTTC; CDR3aa: CASSLWAGDYEQYF
j_gene: TRBJ2-3; v_gene: TRBV9; d_gene: .; abundance: few; CDR3nt: TGTGCCAGCAGTGAGGGGAGGGATACGCAGTATTTT; CDR3aa: CASSEGRDTQYF
j_gene: TRBJ1-2; v_gene: TRBV10-2; d_gene: .; abundance: .; CDR3nt: TGCGCCAGCAGTGTGGGGGGGGGCTATGGCTACACCTTC; CDR3aa: CASSVGGGYGYTF
j_gene: TRBJ2-4; v_gene: TRBV28; d_gene: .; abundance: large; CDR3nt: TGTGCCAGCAGTTACAGTCACATTCAGTACTTC; CDR3aa: CASSYSHIQYF
j_gene: TRBJ1-3; v_gene: TRBV6-1; d_gene: .; abundance: few; CDR3nt: TGTGCCAGCGGGAAGGACTCTGGAAACACCATATATTTT; CDR3aa: CASGKDSGNTIYF
j_gene: TRBJ2-7; v_gene: TRBV28; d_gene: .; abundance: .; CDR3nt: TGTGCCAGCAGTTTGACAGGTCGCTCCTACGAGCAGTACTTC; CDR3aa: CASSLTGRSYEQYF
j_gene: TRBJ2-5; v_gene: TRBV18; d_gene: TRBD1; abundance: many; CDR3nt: TGTGCCAGCTCACTAACTTCTGACAGGGTCAGGGGGACCCAGTACTTC; CDR3aa: CASSLTSDRVRGTQYF